One sample yielded the 26 T cell receptor beta chains listed below, sequenced in a study of blood T cell repertoires in COVID-19. Here immunoSEQ multiplex PCR was the method, and the copy in TCRdb shows in-frame clones only, minus some. The profile shows about 220,000 clones, around 80% of them singletons. Sequenced sample: peripheral blood. Receptors were obtained from a woman in her 70s with acute or convalescent COVID-19.

The chain has TRBV7-2 and TRBJ1-5; 9 bases map to TRBD1. The germline V gene has CDR1 SGHTA and CDR2 FQGNSA. This CDR3 is 15 amino acids long. Unmatched junction bases numbered 6, after V lost 5 bases and J lost 4 bases. The CDR3 region is CASSLGQGRNQPQHF. Written as DNA, the CDR3 is TGTGCCAGCAGCCTAGGACAGGGGCGAAATCAGCCCCAGCATTTT.

As to this clone: Germline and junction disagree at one end, which may indicate a read error. This chain uses TRBV6-5 with TRBJ2-1; 11 nucleotides match TRBD2. Germline-derived CDR1 and CDR2 are MNHEY and SVGAGI. This CDR3 has 14 amino acids. CDR3 DNA: TGTGTCAGCAGCCGACTAGCGGGGTCTAATGAGCAGTTCTTC. Translated: CVSSRLAGSNEQFF.

The V gene is TRBV5-1, the J gene TRBJ2-1; 10 nucleotides match TRBD2. Germline loops: CDR1 SGHRS, CDR2 YFSETQ. The CDR3 consists of 15 residues. Trimming removed 0 bases from V and 9 bases from J; junction bases left unmatched: 6. CDR3 sequence: CASSLVAGGSAEQFF. As DNA, the CDR3 is TGCGCCAGCAGCTTGGTAGCGGGGGGTTCGGCTGAGCAGTTCTTC.

DNA for the CDR3: TGTGCCAGCTCACCAATTAGTAATGTCGCCGGGGAGCTGTTTTTT. This sequence encodes CASSPISNVAGELFF. This chain joins TRBV18 and TRBJ2-2, with D uncertain. The V end lost 2 bases, the J end lost 6 bases, and 13 bases lay between the germline ends. This CDR3 is 15 amino acids long. Germline V gene lookup returns CDR1 KGHSH and CDR2 LQKENI.

The chain combines TRBV6-6 with TRBJ1-2; TRBD1 matches 9 bases. The CDR3 runs 11 residues. V trimming: 5 bases; J trimming: 8 bases; junction bases outside the gene matches: 0. From germline, CDR1 is MNHNY and CDR2 SVGAGI (reference sequence). CDR3 DNA: TGTGCCAGCAGTACAGGGGGCGGCTACACCTTC. This translates into CASSTGGGYTF.

The chain links TRBV12-3 or TRBV12-4 to TRBJ2-7; D possibly corresponds to TRBD2 (5 bases). Between the trimmed V and J ends, which lost 8 bases and 3 bases, there was a span of 8 bases. The CDR3 consists of 11 residues. The CDR3 region is CASAGDYEQYF. The CDR3 DNA follows: TGTGCCAGCGCCGGGGACTACGAGCAGTACTTC.

This clone occurred once. V is TRBV19 and J is TRBJ1-5; 8 bases fit TRBD1. After removal of 5 bases from V and 6 bases from J, the junction contained 9 bases not matched to a gene. This CDR3 has 15 residues. Per the germline V gene, CDR1 is LNHDA and CDR2 is SQIVND (reference sequence). The CDR3 DNA sequence: TGTGCCAGTAGTTTCGGACAGGGTTACTTTCAGCCCCAGCATTTT. It yields the protein CASSFGQGYFQPQHF.

The chain links TRBV5-1 to TRBJ2-3, with D possibly being TRBD2 (6 bases). CDR1 is SGHRS, CDR2 YFSETQ, per germline. V was pared by 0 bases and J by 5 bases, with 16 bases between. The CDR3 covers 16 residues. The CDR3 DNA reads as TGCGCCAGCAGCTTGGGCATAGCGGTTCGGGGAGATACGCAGTATTTT. As protein: CASSLGIAVRGDTQYF.

J is TRBJ1-2 and V is TRBV19, with D possibly being TRBD1 (5 bases). Germline-derived CDR1 and CDR2 are LNHDA and SQIVND (reference sequence). Trimming pared 3 bases from V and 7 bases from J, leaving 18 bases between. This CDR3 region has 15 residues. The CDR3 DNA is TGTGCCAGTAGTATTCCGGCGGGGGAAGGCGTTGGCTACACCTTC. Amino acid sequence: CASSIPAGEGVGYTF. The variable domain in full, completed from reference TRBV19 and TRBJ1-2, reads DGGITQSPKYLFRKEGQNVTLSCEQNLNHDAMYWYRQDPGQGLRLIYYSQIVNDFQKGDIAEGYSVSREKKESFPLTVTSAQKNPTAFYLCASSIPAGEGVGYTFGSGTRLTVV.

Regarding this clone: Other DNA sequences in this sample translate to the same CDR3. The V gene is TRBV12-3 or TRBV12-4, the J gene TRBJ2-5; possible D gene TRBD2, 5 bases. Trimming removed 5 bases at V and 1 base at J, with 5 bases between. The length of the CDR3 is 12 residues. The CDR3 loop reads CASSRGQETQYF. The CDR3 bases are TGTGCCAGCAGTCGGGGCCAAGAGACCCAGTACTTC.

This chain links TRBV5-5 with TRBJ2-3; 7 bases are a match to TRBD2. Germline V gives CDR1 SGHKS, CDR2 YYEKEE (reference sequence). Trimming removed 7 bases from V and 4 bases from J; junction bases left unmatched: 9. The CDR3 covers 14 residues. The CDR3 DNA sequence: TGTGCCAGCGCAGAGGGAGGGGTGGCAGATACGCAGTATTTT. It specifies CASAEGGVADTQYF.

This sequence joins TRBV9 and TRBJ2-3; 16 bases are shared with TRBD2. The V gene's germline CDR1 is SGDLS and CDR2 YYNGEE. CDR3 size: 18 residues. V shed 3 bases, J shed 1 base, and the junction held 5 bases outside the gene matches. CDR3 amino acids: CASSGGTSGGAGTDTQYF. As DNA, the CDR3 is TGTGCCAGCAGCGGAGGGACTAGCGGGGGGGCCGGCACAGATACGCAGTATTTT.

This clone has just a few counts. The gene calls are TRBV5-1 and TRBJ2-1, with D maybe TRBD1 (6 bases). CDR1 SGHRS and CDR2 YFSETQ come from the germline V gene. Trimming cost V 4 bases and J 9 bases, with 20 bases left between them. The CDR3 consists of 15 residues. CDR3 region: CASSLEVTGSSEQFF. The DNA for the CDR3 is TGCGCCAGCAGCCTAGAGGTAACAGGGTCGTCTGAGCAGTTCTTC.

The chain has TRBV4-1 and TRBJ2-3, with D possibly TRBD2 on 6 matching bases. Trimming took off 3 bases at V and 4 bases at J, with 11 bases between the two ends. The CDR3 loop spans 14 amino acids. The V gene's germline CDR1 is MGHRA and CDR2 YSYEKL. The CDR3 nucleotides read TGCGCCAGCAGCCACGGGGGTCGGCCAGATACGCAGTATTTT. Translating it yields CASSHGGRPDTQYF.

This clone has a handful of counts. DNA of the CDR3: TGTGCCAGTAGTATTGCGGTTAGCAATCAGCCCCAGCATTTT. Residues: CASSIAVSNQPQHF. This rearrangement joins TRBV19 to TRBJ1-5; D not certain. The CDR3 is 14 amino acids. The germline gives CDR1 LNHDA, CDR2 SQIVND (reference sequence). V lost 3 bases, J lost 0 bases, and 6 bases lay in between.

The V and J genes are TRBV6-5 and TRBJ2-7; the D gene is possibly TRBD1 (5 bases). Looked up from germline, CDR1 is MNHEY and CDR2 is SVGAGI. V lost 2 bases to trimming and J lost 2 bases, with 10 bases between them. CDR3 size: 14 residues. The CDR3 sequence is CASSYGAPTYEQYF. The CDR3 nucleotides are TGTGCCAGCAGTTACGGGGCCCCTACCTACGAGCAGTACTTC.

The rearrangement links TRBV11-2 to TRBJ2-3; the D gene is possibly TRBD2 (5 bases). Germline V CDR1 and CDR2: SGHAT, FQNNGV. V was shortened by 6 bases and J by 0 bases, with 10 bases between the two germline ends. This CDR3 contains 14 residues. In DNA, the CDR3 is TGTGCCAGCAGTGGACTCGTTAGCACAGATACGCAGTATTTT. This codes for CASSGLVSTDTQYF.

The CDR3 loop reads CASSRQGRTDTQYF. DNA of the CDR3: TGTGCCAGCAGCCGACAGGGACGCACAGATACGCAGTATTTT. The chain joins TRBV11-3 to TRBJ2-3; 7 bases align to TRBD1. Germline V gives CDR1 SGHNT, CDR2 YENEEA. J was trimmed by 1 base and V by 5 bases; bases with no gene match: 3. The CDR3 contains 14 residues.

The genes are TRBV5-1 and TRBJ2-6; D is possibly TRBD2 (5 bases). V lost 0 bases, J lost 0 bases, and 7 bases lay in between. CDR3 length: 16 amino acids. Looked up from germline, CDR1 is SGHRS and CDR2 is YFSETQ. The chain's CDR3 is CASSLGAGSGANVLTF. The CDR3 DNA reads as TGCGCCAGCAGCTTGGGTGCGGGCTCTGGGGCCAACGTCCTGACTTTC.

The chain has TRBV5-1 and TRBJ2-1; 10 nucleotides match TRBD2. The germline V gene has CDR1 SGHRS and CDR2 YFSETQ. V dropped 4 bases and J dropped 5; count of bases not matched to a gene: 9. The CDR3 spans 16 residues. The CDR3 region is CASSPQLAGPHNEQFF. The DNA for the CDR3 is TGCGCCAGCAGCCCTCAACTAGCGGGGCCCCACAATGAGCAGTTCTTC.

V and J are TRBV5-4 and TRBJ2-5; the D gene is possibly TRBD2 (7 bases). Germline V lookup: CDR1 SGHNT, CDR2 YYREEE (reference sequence). V dropped 3 bases and J dropped 1 base, with 22 bases sitting between them. The CDR3 loop spans 18 amino acids. CDR3 in amino acids: CASSSRQTGGRRQETQYF. The CDR3 region has the DNA TGTGCCAGCAGCTCGCGACAGACCGGGGGGCGACGCCAAGAGACCCAGTACTTC.

This rearrangement joins TRBV2 to TRBJ2-1, with TRBD2 matching over 8 bases. The CDR3 contains 16 residues. Looked up from germline, CDR1 is SNHLY and CDR2 is FYNNEI. V was pared by 5 bases and J by 0 bases, with 6 bases of the junction left unmatched. The CDR3 spells CASSTSGGSSYNEQFF. CDR3 nucleotides: TGTGCCAGCAGTACGAGCGGGGGTAGCTCCTACAATGAGCAGTTCTTC.

The chain carries TRBV7-2 and TRBJ2-2; TRBD2 agrees at 9 bases. V was clipped by 2 bases and J by 9 bases; unmatched bases: 4. The CDR3 totals 14 residues. The germline CDR1 and CDR2 sequences are SGHTA and FQGNSA. This CDR3 reads CASSLRLAARELFF. CDR3 in DNA: TGTGCCAGCAGCTTAAGACTAGCGGCGCGGGAGCTGTTTTTT.

The genes are TRBV4-1 and TRBJ2-2; D remains ambiguous. This CDR3 has 13 amino acids. Germline V lookup: CDR1 MGHRA, CDR2 YSYEKL. V lost 4 bases and J lost 6, with 9 bases in between. The CDR3 loop reads CASSPGGPGELFF. Here the CDR3 DNA reads TGCGCCAGCAGCCCAGGTGGCCCCGGGGAGCTGTTTTTT.

This clone was seen once. The gene calls are TRBV30 and TRBJ1-2; a possible D gene is TRBD1 (5 bases). Trimming shortened V by 5 bases and J by 4 bases, and 17 bases separated the two germline ends. Germline V gives CDR1 GTSNPN, CDR2 SVGIG (reference sequence). The CDR3 contains 14 residues. CDR3 region: CAWDPGRGSYGYTF. Written as DNA, the CDR3 is TGTGCCTGGGACCCCGGGCGGGGGTCCTATGGCTACACCTTC.

J is TRBJ1-5 and V is TRBV28, with unresolved D. The CDR3 has 10 amino acids. The V gene's germline CDR1 is MDHEN and CDR2 SYDVKM. V lost 3 bases to trimming and J lost 9 bases, with 3 bases between them. The CDR3, as DNA: TGTGCCAGCAGTTTTCGGCCCCAGCATTTT. It yields the protein CASSFRPQHF.